These 20 T cell receptor beta chains were all obtained from the same sample, sequenced in a study of coeliac disease. Sequenced by immunoSEQ multiplex PCR; TCRdb stores in-frame clones only, minus some. Of roughly 7,900 clones listed, roughly 63% are singletons. What was sequenced was lamina propria lymphocytes from the gut. Source of these receptors: a woman in her fifties or sixties with active celiac disease.

This clone was counted a few times. The chain recombines TRBV18 with TRBJ1-6; weak D call: TRBD1 (6 bases). In germline, CDR1 is KGHSH, CDR2 LQKENI. The germline V and J ends were trimmed by 0 bases and 5 bases, with 8 bases remaining between them. The length of the CDR3 is 15 residues. CDR3 bases: TGTGCCAGCTCACCACCGGGGGCAAATAATTCACCCCTCCACTTT. Protein: CASSPPGANNSPLHF.

This clone is a singleton in its sample. The rearrangement uses TRBV28 and TRBJ1-3; 7 bases line up with TRBD1. V dropped 8 bases and J dropped 2; count of bases not matched to a gene: 12. CDR3 length equals 16 residues. Germline CDR1 reads MDHEN; CDR2 reads SYDVKM. The DNA of the CDR3 is TGTGCCAGCTGCTCAGAGGGGGCCTCAACTGGAAACACCATATATTTT. Translating it yields CASCSEGASTGNTIYF.

The genes are TRBV7-9 and TRBJ2-3, with D possibly TRBD2 on 6 matching bases. This CDR3 comprises 13 residues. Germline CDR1 and CDR2: SEHNR and FQNEAQ (reference sequence). V was cut by 5 bases and J by 5 bases, with 11 bases left in between. In DNA, the CDR3 is TGTGCCAGCAGCCCCCCTAGCGTAGATACGCAGTATTTT. Translating it yields CASSPPSVDTQYF.

The J gene is TRBJ1-1, the V gene TRBV6-6, with D maybe TRBD1 (5 bases). V lost 4 bases and J 1 base, leaving 7 bases between the germline ends. The CDR3 covers 13 residues. Germline CDR1 reads MNHNY; CDR2 reads SVGAGI (reference sequence). CDR3 loop: CASSSGPNTEAFF. Written as DNA, the CDR3 is TGTGCCAGCAGTTCAGGGCCGAACACTGAAGCTTTCTTT.

The chain employs TRBV2 and TRBJ2-3; maybe TRBD1 (6 bases). The CDR3 has 15 residues. V lost 0 bases to trimming and J lost 7 bases, with 14 bases between them. CDR1 is SNHLY, CDR2 FYNNEI, per germline. This CDR3 reads CASSEAGRGHHTQYF. CDR3 bases: TGTGCCAGCAGTGAAGCAGGCAGGGGACATCATACGCAGTATTTT. The full variable domain, in which reference TRBV2 and TRBJ2-3 provide the parts outside the CDR3, is EPEVTQTPSHQVTQMGQEVILRCVPISNHLYFYWYRQILGQKVEFLVSFYNNEISEKSEIFDDQFSVERPDGSNFTLKIRSTKLEDSAMYFCASSEAGRGHHTQYFGPGTRLTVL.

The rearrangement links TRBV2 to TRBJ2-5; no clear D. The end of the DNA is better explained by TRBJ2-7, so the J call may be wrong. Germline V CDR1 and CDR2: SNHLY, FYNNEI. The CDR3 consists of 11 residues. Here the CDR3 DNA reads TGTGCCAGCAGTGGCTTCTACGAGCAGTACTTC. Protein product: CASSGFYEQYF.

This clone was picked up a small number of times. V usage is TRBV7-3 and J usage is TRBJ1-2; the match to TRBD1 covers 9 bases. The J segment lost 8 bases and the V segment lost 5 bases, leaving 12 bases of the junction unmatched. CDR3 length: 15 residues. Germline V lookup: CDR1 SGHTA, CDR2 FQGTGA. CDR3: CASSLNRGQGVGYTF. In DNA form, the CDR3 reads TGTGCCAGCAGCCTAAACCGGGGACAGGGCGTCGGCTACACCTTC.

This clone was observed a handful of times. The rearrangement joins TRBV4-1 to TRBJ1-3; no definite D call. Germline-derived CDR1 and CDR2 are MGHRA and YSYEKL. V was trimmed by 1 base and J by 8 bases, leaving 15 bases between them. CDR3 length: 15 amino acids. CDR3 nucleotides: TGCGCCAGCAGCCAAGGAGGCCAACTGGGAGACACCATATATTTT. This translates into CASSQGGQLGDTIYF.

V is TRBV29-1 and J is TRBJ2-1, with a tentative D call TRBD1 (6 bases). The germline gives CDR1 SQVTM, CDR2 ANQGSEA. This CDR3 has 14 residues. V dropped 6 bases and J dropped 10 bases, with 22 bases sitting between them. The CDR3 is CSVDPDRSLGEQFF. The CDR3 nucleotides read TGCAGCGTCGACCCGGACAGAAGCCTGGGGGAGCAGTTCTTC.

This clone was observed once. The chain couples TRBV6-1 to TRBJ1-2; the D gene is possibly TRBD1 (6 bases). This CDR3 has 15 residues. V was cut by 4 bases and J by 8 bases, with 20 bases left in between. Looked up from germline, CDR1 is MNHNS and CDR2 is SASEGT. The CDR3 loop is CASSAREPGHLGYTF. The CDR3 DNA is TGTGCCAGCAGTGCCAGGGAGCCGGGACATCTCGGCTACACCTTC.

The V call is TRBV11-2, the J call TRBJ2-5; 13 positions match TRBD2. Germline-derived CDR1 and CDR2 are SGHAT and FQNNGV. V was pared by 5 bases and J by 5 bases, with 8 bases of the junction left unmatched. This CDR3 has 16 amino acids. The DNA of the CDR3 is TGTGCCAGCAGCCTAGGACTAGCGGGAGCGGGGGAGACCCAGTACTTC. Its protein is CASSLGLAGAGETQYF. Based on the CDR3 plus reference TRBV11-2 and TRBJ2-5, the full variable domain is EAGVAQSPRYKIIEKRQSVAFWCNPISGHATLYWYQQILGQGPKLLIQFQNNGVVDDSQLPKDRFSAERLKGVDSTLKIQPAKLEDSAVYLCASSLGLAGAGETQYFGPGTRLLVL.

The J gene is TRBJ1-4, the V gene TRBV7-9; 8 positions match TRBD1. V lost 7 bases to trimming and J lost 3 bases; unmatched junction nucleotides: 7. Germline loops: CDR1 SEHNR, CDR2 FQNEAQ (reference sequence). This CDR3 region has 15 residues. The CDR3 spells CASTGGGLPNEKLFF. The DNA of the CDR3 is TGTGCCAGCACAGGGGGCGGCTTGCCTAATGAAAAACTGTTTTTT.

CDR3 protein: CASSVQGRQPQHF. CDR3 in DNA: TGTGCCAGCAGTGTACAGGGTCGCCAGCCCCAGCATTTT. The gene calls are TRBV28 and TRBJ1-5; TRBD1 is a possible D gene (6 bases). Germline values: CDR1 MDHEN, CDR2 SYDVKM. V lost 5 bases and J lost 7, with 12 bases in between. CDR3 length: 13 residues.

Relative to its sample, this clone is medium-sized. V gene TRBV2 combines with J gene TRBJ2-7; possibly TRBD2 for D (6 bases). The V end lost 11 bases, the J end lost 2 bases, and 13 bases lay between the germline ends. CDR3 length: 12 residues. Germline V gene data show CDR1 as SNHLY and CDR2 as FYNNEI. CDR3 DNA sequence: TGTGCCCCCAGGCGGGGAACCTACGAGCAGTACTTC. Its protein product is CAPRRGTYEQYF.

The genes are TRBV19 and TRBJ1-4; D is uncertain. Trimming removed 6 bases from V and 0 bases from J, with 14 bases in between. The CDR3 extends over 16 amino acids. Germline CDR1 reads LNHDA; CDR2 reads SQIVND (reference sequence). As DNA, the CDR3 is TGTGCCAGTAGCCGACAAGATATTGCAACTAATGAAAAACTGTTTTTT. This codes for CASSRQDIATNEKLFF.

This clone was recorded only once. This chain joins TRBV25-1 and TRBJ1-1; TRBD1 matches at 8 bases. The length of the CDR3 is 14 residues. Trimming took 6 bases from V and 3 from J; bases not matched to a gene: 6. Per germline, CDR1 MGHDK and CDR2 SYGVNS. The CDR3 coding sequence is TGTGCCAGCAGCCGGACAGGGAGGGACACTGAAGCTTTCTTT. It is translated as CASSRTGRDTEAFF.

The chain recombines TRBV30 with TRBJ2-7; 9 bases agree with TRBD1. The V and J ends lost 8 bases and 4 bases, in that order; junction bases with no gene match: 6. Germline V gene sequence: CDR1 GTSNPN, CDR2 SVGIG (reference sequence). This CDR3 spans 12 amino acids. CDR3 loop: CAGKQGAYEQYF. The CDR3 DNA reads TGTGCCGGAAAACAGGGGGCATACGAGCAGTACTTC.

The chain uses TRBV30 and TRBJ1-2; 7 nucleotides match TRBD1. With 0 bases clipped from V and 8 bases from J, the junction kept 9 bases outside the gene matches. CDR3 size: 14 residues. Per germline, CDR1 GTSNPN and CDR2 SVGIG (reference sequence). The CDR3: CAWSVKGTGDGYTF. The CDR3 nucleotides read TGTGCCTGGAGTGTAAAAGGCACAGGGGACGGCTACACCTTC.

The chain carries TRBV14 and TRBJ1-5; no definite D call. The CDR3 has 19 amino acids. Germline loops: CDR1 SGHDN, CDR2 FVKESK. Trimming took 1 base from V and 7 from J, leaving 26 bases between them. The CDR3 reads CASSQVFWVTPLKNQPQHF. The CDR3 bases are TGTGCCAGCAGCCAAGTCTTCTGGGTGACCCCACTAAAGAACCAGCCCCAGCATTTT.

This clone was counted between two and nine times. V gene TRBV30 combines with J gene TRBJ1-1; TRBD1 matches at 8 bases. There are 13 residues in the CDR3. Per germline, CDR1 GTSNPN and CDR2 SVGIG (reference sequence). V was pared by 2 bases and J by 1 base, with 0 bases of the junction left unmatched. DNA of the CDR3: TGTGCCTGGAGTACAGGGGGGAACACTGAAGCTTTCTTT. It yields the protein CAWSTGGNTEAFF.